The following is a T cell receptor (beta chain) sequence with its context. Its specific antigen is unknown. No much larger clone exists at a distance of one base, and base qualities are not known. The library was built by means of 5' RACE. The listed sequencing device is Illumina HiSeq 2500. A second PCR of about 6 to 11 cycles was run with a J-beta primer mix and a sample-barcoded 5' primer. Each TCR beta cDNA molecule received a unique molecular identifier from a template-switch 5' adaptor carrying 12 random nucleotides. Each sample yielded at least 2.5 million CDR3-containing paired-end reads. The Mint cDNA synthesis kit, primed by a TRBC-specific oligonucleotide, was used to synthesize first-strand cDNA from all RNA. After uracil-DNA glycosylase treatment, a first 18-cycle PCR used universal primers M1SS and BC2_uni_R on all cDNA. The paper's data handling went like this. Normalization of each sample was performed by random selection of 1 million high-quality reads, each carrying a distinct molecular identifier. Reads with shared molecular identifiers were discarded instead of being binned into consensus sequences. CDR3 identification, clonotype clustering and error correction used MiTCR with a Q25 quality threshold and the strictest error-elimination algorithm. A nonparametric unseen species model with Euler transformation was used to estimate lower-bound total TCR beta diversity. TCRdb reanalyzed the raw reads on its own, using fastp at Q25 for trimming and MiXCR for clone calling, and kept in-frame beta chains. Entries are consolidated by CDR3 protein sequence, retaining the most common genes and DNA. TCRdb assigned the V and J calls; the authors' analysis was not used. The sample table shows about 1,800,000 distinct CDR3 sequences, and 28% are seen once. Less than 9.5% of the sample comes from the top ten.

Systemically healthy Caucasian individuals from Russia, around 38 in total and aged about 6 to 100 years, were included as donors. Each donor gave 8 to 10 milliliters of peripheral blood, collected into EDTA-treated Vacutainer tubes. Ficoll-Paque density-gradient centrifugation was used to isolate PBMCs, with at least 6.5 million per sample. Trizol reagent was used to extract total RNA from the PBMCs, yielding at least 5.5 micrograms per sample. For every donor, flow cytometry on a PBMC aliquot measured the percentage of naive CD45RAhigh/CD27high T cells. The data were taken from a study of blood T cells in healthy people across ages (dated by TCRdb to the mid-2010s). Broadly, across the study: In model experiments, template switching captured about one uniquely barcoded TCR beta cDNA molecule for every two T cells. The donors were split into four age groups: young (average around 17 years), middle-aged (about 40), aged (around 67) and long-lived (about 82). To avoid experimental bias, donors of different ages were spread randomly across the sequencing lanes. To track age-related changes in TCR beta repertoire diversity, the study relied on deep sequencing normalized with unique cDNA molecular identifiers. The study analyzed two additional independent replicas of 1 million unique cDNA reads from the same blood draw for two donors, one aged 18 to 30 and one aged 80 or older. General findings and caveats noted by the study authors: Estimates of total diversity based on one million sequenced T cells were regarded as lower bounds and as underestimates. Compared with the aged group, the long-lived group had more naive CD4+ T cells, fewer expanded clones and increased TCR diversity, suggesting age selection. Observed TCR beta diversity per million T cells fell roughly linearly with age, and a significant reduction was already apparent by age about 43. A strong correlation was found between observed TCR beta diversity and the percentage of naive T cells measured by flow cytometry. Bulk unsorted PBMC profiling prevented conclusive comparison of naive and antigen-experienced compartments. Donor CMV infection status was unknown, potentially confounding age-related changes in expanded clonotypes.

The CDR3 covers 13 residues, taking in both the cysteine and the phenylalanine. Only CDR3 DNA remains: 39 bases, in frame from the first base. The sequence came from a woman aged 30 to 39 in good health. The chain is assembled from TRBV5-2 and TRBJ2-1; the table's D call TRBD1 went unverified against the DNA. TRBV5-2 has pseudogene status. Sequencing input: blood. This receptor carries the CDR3 CASKGGAFNEQFF. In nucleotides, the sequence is TGTGCCAGCAAGGGGGGCGCATTCAATGAGCAGTTCTTC.